This TCR beta chain was sequenced during a study of glioma-infiltrating T cells after dendritic cell vaccination. In the study overall: Glioblastoma patients came from Phase I and II dendritic cell vaccination trials.

Looked up from germline, CDR1 is SGHDN and CDR2 is FVKESK. This CDR3 has 16 residues. V trimming: 2 bases; J trimming: 1 base; junction bases outside the gene matches: 4. As to time point: after dendritic cell vaccination, including at tumor progression/relapse. This table comes from immunoSEQ multiplex PCR, and its TCRdb copy is limited to in-frame clones, with some not included. The sample holds 85,000 to 100,000 clones, around 84% seen once. The material sequenced was blood, taken after dendritic cell vaccination. The TCR was taken from a human donor with glioblastoma. The chain is built from TRBV14 and TRBJ2-7; 11 positions match TRBD2. In DNA, the CDR3 is TGTGCCAGCAGCCAACGACTAGCGGGGATATCCTACGAGCAGTACTTC. This codes for CASSQRLAGISYEQYF.